This TCR beta chain is from a study of T cells in Graves' hyperthyroidism and ophthalmopathy. Orbital computed tomography and thyroid ultrasound, together with serum TRAb and thyroxine and clinical symptoms, were used for diagnoses. A remark on this clonotype: Its specificity is unknown.

Template material for amplifying TCR beta CDR3 regions consisted of RNA transcripts. The study used the HTBI primer set for a first-round RT-PCR of the TCR CDR3. TCRdb called the multiplex PCR reads again in MiXCR, with one record for every CDR3 protein. The sample yields 410,000 or so distinct CDR3 sequences, 14% to 15% seen once. Notes on the study in general: Ophthalmopathy, which appeared later, was predicted by the model a median about 5.9 months before onset. Stable hyperthyroidism was separated from ophthalmopathy by a model based on 13 V-J features.

Sequenced material: blood. The receptor comes from a man younger than 35 with Graves' ophthalmopathy.

As DNA, the CDR3 is TGCGCCAGCAGCTTGGGACAGGGTAAAGAGACCCAGTACTTC. Translating gives CASSLGQGKETQYF. The rearrangement links TRBV5-1 to TRBJ2-5; 7 bases match TRBD1. This CDR3 has 14 amino acids. Per the germline V gene, CDR1 is SGHRS and CDR2 is YFSETQ. Germline trimming cut 0 bases from V and 3 bases from J; bases unmatched to any gene: 2. Full variable domain (outside the CDR3, taken from reference TRBV5-1 and TRBJ2-5): KAGVTQTPRYLIKTRGQQVTLSCSPISGHRSVSWYQQTPGQGLQFLFEYFSETQRNKGNFPGRFSGRQFSNSRSEMNVSTLELGDSALYLCASSLGQGKETQYFGPGTRLLVL.